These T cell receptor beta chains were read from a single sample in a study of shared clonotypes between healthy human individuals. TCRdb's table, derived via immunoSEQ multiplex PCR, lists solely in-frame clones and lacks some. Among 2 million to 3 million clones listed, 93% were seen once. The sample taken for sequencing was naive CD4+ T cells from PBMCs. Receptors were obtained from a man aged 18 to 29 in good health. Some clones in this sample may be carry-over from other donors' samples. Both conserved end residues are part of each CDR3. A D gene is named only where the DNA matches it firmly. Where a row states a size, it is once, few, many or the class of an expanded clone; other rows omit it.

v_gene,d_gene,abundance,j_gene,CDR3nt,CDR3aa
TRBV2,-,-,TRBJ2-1,TGTGCCAGCAGATCCCGGGACCGAGCCTACAATGAGCAGTTCTTC,CASRSRDRAYNEQFF
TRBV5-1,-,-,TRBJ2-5,TGCGCCAGCAGCTTGGGAGGGGGCGCGGGAAAAGAGACCCAGTACTTC,CASSLGGGAGKETQYF
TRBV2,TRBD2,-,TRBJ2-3,TGTGCCAGCAGCTCTAGCGGGCATAGCACAGATACGCAGTATTTT,CASSSSGHSTDTQYF
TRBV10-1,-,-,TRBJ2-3,TGCGCCAGCAGGAGGACTGCCACTAGCACAGATACGCAGTATTTT,CASRRTATSTDTQYF
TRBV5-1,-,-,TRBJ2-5,TGCGCCAGCAGCCGAGGTCCGTCGGGGGCAGAGACCCAGTACTTC,CASSRGPSGAETQYF
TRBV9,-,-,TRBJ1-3,TGTGCCAGCAGCGTAACGGCGGGAAACACCATATATTTT,CASSVTAGNTIYF
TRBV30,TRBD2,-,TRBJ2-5,TGTGCCTGGAGGACAGGACTAGCGGGAAAAGAGACCCAGTACTTC,CAWRTGLAGKETQYF
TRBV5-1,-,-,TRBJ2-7,TGCGCCAGCAGATCCTCGGCTAGCGCCTCCTACGAGCAGTACTTC,CASRSSASASYEQYF
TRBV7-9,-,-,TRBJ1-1,TGTGCCAGCAGCTTAGTGTCGTTCCGGGACACTGAAGCTTTCTTT,CASSLVSFRDTEAFF
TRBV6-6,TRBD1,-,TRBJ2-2,TGTGCCAGCAGTATTATCGACAGGGCCACCGGGGAGCTGTTTTTT,CASSIIDRATGELFF
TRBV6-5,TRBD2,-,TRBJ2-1,TGTGCCAGCAGAACCGGGACTAGCTCCTACAATGAGCAGTTCTTC,CASRTGTSSYNEQFF
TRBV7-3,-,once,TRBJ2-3,TGTGCCAGCAGCCCACACGACTCGCGCACAGATACGCAGTATTTT,CASSPHDSRTDTQYF
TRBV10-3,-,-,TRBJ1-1,TGTGCCACCCAGACAGCCGAGAACACTGAAGCTTTCTTT,CATQTAENTEAFF
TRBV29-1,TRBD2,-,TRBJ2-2,TGCAGCGCTAGGGGACTAGCTTCCACCGGGGAGCTGTTTTTT,CSARGLASTGELFF
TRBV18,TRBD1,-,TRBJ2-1,TGTGCCAGCTCACCACCCGGGACAGGGGGCGCAGACAATGAGCAGTTCTTC,CASSPPGTGGADNEQFF
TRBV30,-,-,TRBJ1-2,TGTGCCTGGACACCCCCGGGGAGTTGGGCTAACTATGGCTACACCTTC,CAWTPPGSWANYGYTF
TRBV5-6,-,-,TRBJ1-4,TGTGCCAGCAGCTCCGGACCCAATGAAAAACTGTTTTTT,CASSSGPNEKLFF
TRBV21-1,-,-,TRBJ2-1,TGTGCCAGCAGCAGGTCCCTCTTTAGGAGGGAGTGTTCGAATGAGCAGTTCTTC,CASSRSLFRRECSNEQFF
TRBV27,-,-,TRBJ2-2,TGTGCCAGCAGTCCTCGACAGGGAGGGAACACCGGGGAGCTGTTTTTT,CASSPRQGGNTGELFF
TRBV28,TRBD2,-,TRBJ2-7,TGTGCCAGCAGCCCCGGGACTAGCGGATCCTACGAGCAGTACTTC,CASSPGTSGSYEQYF
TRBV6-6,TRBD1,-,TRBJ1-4,TGTGCCAGCAGTGGAAACCGGGACAGAAATGAAAAACTGTTTTTT,CASSGNRDRNEKLFF
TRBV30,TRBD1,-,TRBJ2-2,TGTGCCTGGAGTGCAGGGACAGGGGTTACCGGGGAGCTGTTTTTT,CAWSAGTGVTGELFF
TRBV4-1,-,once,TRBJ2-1,TGCGCCAGCAGCCAAGTGCGTGCGAGGATATCAGGCAATGAGCAGTTCTTC,CASSQVRARISGNEQFF
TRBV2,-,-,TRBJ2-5,TGTGCCAGCACTTTGGGCTTCCAAGAGACCCAGTACTTC,CASTLGFQETQYF
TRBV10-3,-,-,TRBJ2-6,TGTGCCATCAGTGAGTCGTCGGGCCCTGGGGCCAACGTCCTGACTTTC,CAISESSGPGANVLTF
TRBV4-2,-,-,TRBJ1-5,TGTGCCAGCAGCTTGAGGTTCGGGCAGCCCCAGCATTTT,CASSLRFGQPQHF
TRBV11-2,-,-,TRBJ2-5,TGTGCCAGCAGCTTAGGAGAAAGAGGGACCCAGTACTTC,CASSLGERGTQYF
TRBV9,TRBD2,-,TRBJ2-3,TGTGCCAGCAGCAACAAAGCGGGGGCGATGGGCACAGATACGCAGTATTTT,CASSNKAGAMGTDTQYF
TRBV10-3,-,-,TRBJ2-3,TGTGCCATCAGCAACTCCAAGTACACAGATACGCAGTATTTT,CAISNSKYTDTQYF
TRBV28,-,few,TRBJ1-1,TGTGCCAGCAGCCCACGGGGGACTGAAGCTTTCTTT,CASSPRGTEAFF
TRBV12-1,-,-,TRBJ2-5,TGTGCCAACCAGTCCTCTAGACCACCCCAGTACTTC,CANQSSRPPQYF
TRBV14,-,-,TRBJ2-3,TGTGCCAGCAGCCAAGAGGTCGTCCGGTTTAATACGCAGTATTTT,CASSQEVVRFNTQYF
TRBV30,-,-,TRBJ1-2,TGTGCCTGGAGTGTACTAGGAGGGGACTATGGCTACACCTTC,CAWSVLGGDYGYTF
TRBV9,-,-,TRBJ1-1,TGTGCCAGCAGAAGGGAGCTTAACACTGAAGCTTTCTTT,CASRRELNTEAFF
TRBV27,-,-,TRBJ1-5,TGTGCCAGCAGTACTCAGCGGAGTCAGCCCCAGCATTTT,CASSTQRSQPQHF
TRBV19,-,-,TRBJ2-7,TGTGCCAGTAGTATGGCGGATCTAAGCTCCTACGAGCAGTACTTC,CASSMADLSSYEQYF
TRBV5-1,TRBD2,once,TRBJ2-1,TGCGCCAGCAGCGACCCCGGACTAGCGGGAGCTGGGGAGCAGTTCTTC,CASSDPGLAGAGEQFF
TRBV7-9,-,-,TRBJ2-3,TGTGCCAGCAGGACCCCTGGGGGGAGAGGCACAGATACGCAGTATTTT,CASRTPGGRGTDTQYF
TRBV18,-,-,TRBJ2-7,TGTGCCAGCTCACCGGACGGTTTCTACGAGCAGTACTTC,CASSPDGFYEQYF
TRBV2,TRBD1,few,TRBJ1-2,TGTGCCAGCAGGGCGGACAGGCTCTATGGCTACACCTTC,CASRADRLYGYTF
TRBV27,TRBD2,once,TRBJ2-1,TGTGCCAGCAGTTTAATATCGGGGAGGGTCAGGGCAGGTGAGCAGTTCTTC,CASSLISGRVRAGEQFF
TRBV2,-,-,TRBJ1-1,TGTGCCAGCAGTACGCAGGGGAACACTGAAGCTTTCTTT,CASSTQGNTEAFF
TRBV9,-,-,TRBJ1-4,TGTGCCAGCAGCGTAGCACCTAATGAAAAACTGTTTTTT,CASSVAPNEKLFF
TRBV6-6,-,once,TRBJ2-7,TGTGCCAGCAGAACGGAGATCTACGAGCAGTACTTC,CASRTEIYEQYF
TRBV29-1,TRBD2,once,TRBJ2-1,TGCAGCGTCACTAGCGAGTCCTACAATGAGCAGTTCTTC,CSVTSESYNEQFF
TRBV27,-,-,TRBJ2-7,TGTGCCAGCAGTATCTACGAGCAGTACTTC,CASSIYEQYF
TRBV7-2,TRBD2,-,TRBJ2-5,TGTGCCAGCAGCTATTCTCTAGCGGGAGCAGAGACCCAGTACTTC,CASSYSLAGAETQYF
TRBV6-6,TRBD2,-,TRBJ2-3,TGTGCCAGCAGTTACGCAAGCGGGAGCCCTACGCAGTATTTT,CASSYASGSPTQYF
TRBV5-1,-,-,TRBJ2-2,TGCGCCAGCAGCTTGGAAACAGCCTCTACCGGGGAGCTGTTTTTT,CASSLETASTGELFF
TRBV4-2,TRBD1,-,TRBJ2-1,TGTGCCAGCAGCCAAAGTTGGGGACAGGGATACAATGAGCAGTTCTTC,CASSQSWGQGYNEQFF
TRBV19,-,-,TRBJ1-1,TGTGCCAGTAGTGTGCAATATCAGAACACTGAAGCTTTCTTT,CASSVQYQNTEAFF
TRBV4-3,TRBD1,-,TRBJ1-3,TGCGCCAGCAGCCAGAACAGGGGCTCTGGAAACACCATATATTTT,CASSQNRGSGNTIYF
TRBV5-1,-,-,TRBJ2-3,TGCGCCAGCAGCTTGTGGGGGGGCGTTAGCACAGATACGCAGTATTTT,CASSLWGGVSTDTQYF
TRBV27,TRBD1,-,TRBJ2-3,TGTGCCAGCAGTTTAGGCAGGGGGCGAAATACGCAGTATTTT,CASSLGRGRNTQYF
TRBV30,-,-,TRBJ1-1,TGTGCCTGGAGTGCTTTCTTGACGCAGGTTACTGAAGCTTTCTTT,CAWSAFLTQVTEAFF
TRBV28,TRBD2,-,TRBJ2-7,TGTGCCAGCAGTTCCCCAGCGGGAGGGAAAACCTACGAGCAGTACTTC,CASSSPAGGKTYEQYF
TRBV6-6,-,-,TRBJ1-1,TGTGCCAGCAGTTACGGAGGCGGACAGTCGAACACTGAAGCTTTCTTT,CASSYGGGQSNTEAFF
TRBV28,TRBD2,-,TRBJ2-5,TGTGCCAGCAGTACTAGCGGGGGAAAAGAGACCCAGTACTTC,CASSTSGGKETQYF
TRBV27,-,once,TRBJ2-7,TGTGCCAGCAGTCCCATACGGGGTCCCCACCGCGAGCAGTACTTC,CASSPIRGPHREQYF